The 17 T cell receptor beta chains given below trace back to one sample, sequenced in a study of CD4+ T cells in melanoma (dated by TCRdb to between 2022 and 2023). The library relied on the immunoSEQ multiplex PCR assay. TCRdb carries this immuneACCESS record with in-frame sequences only. Its versions omit some clonotypes, under half of them owing to an unresolved V gene in the studies checked, with the rest unexplained. The sample yields over 5,500 clones; around half were counted once. The top ten hold about a sixth of the sample. Sequencing used cells from a culture (not recorded whether cultured in vitro). The receptors come from a human donor with melanoma.

The chain uses TRBV9 and TRBJ2-5; TRBD1 agrees at 7 bases. The length of the CDR3 is 13 residues. The ends lost 4 bases at V and 1 base at J; junction bases unmatched: 1. Germline V gene sequence: CDR1 SGDLS, CDR2 YYNGEE. The CDR3, as DNA: TGTGCCAGCAGCACAGGGGCCCAAGAGACCCAGTACTTC. Protein sequence: CASSTGAQETQYF.

This clone was seen only a few times. CDR3 protein: CASSYLVGDEQFF. The CDR3 DNA is TGTGCCAGCAGTTACCTGGTCGGCGATGAGCAGTTCTTC. This chain connects TRBV2 to TRBJ2-1; D unclear. CDR1 and CDR2 (germline): SNHLY, FYNNEI. This CDR3 has 13 residues. V lost 5 bases and J lost 8, with 13 bases in between.

J is TRBJ1-3 and V is TRBV11-2; no clear D. The V end was cut by 4 bases, the J end by 0 bases, with 22 bases between. The V gene's germline CDR1 is SGHAT and CDR2 FQNNGV. The CDR3 is 19 residues long. CDR3 sequence reads: CASSSPRRQVLGSGNTIYF. The CDR3 coding sequence is TGTGCCAGCAGCTCGCCGCGGAGGCAAGTACTGGGCTCTGGAAACACCATATATTTT.

The chain has TRBV30 and TRBJ1-5; the D is unclear. The CDR3 sequence is 12 residues long. The germline V gene has CDR1 GTSNPN and CDR2 SVGIG (reference sequence). The V end was cut by 0 bases, the J end by 10 bases, with 10 bases between. CDR3 residues: CAWSVPPGPQHF. As DNA, the CDR3 is TGTGCCTGGAGTGTCCCCCCGGGACCCCAGCATTTT.

In its sample, this clone was seen once. This sequence joins TRBV6-5 and TRBJ2-7; D might be TRBD1 (6 bases). The V gene's germline CDR1 is MNHEY and CDR2 SVGAGI. V was cut by 6 bases and J by 3 bases, with 18 bases left in between. The CDR3 loop spans 15 amino acids. The CDR3 DNA reads as TGTGCCAGCAGCCAGAGACAGGAACCCGACTACGAGCAGTACTTC. Protein: CASSQRQEPDYEQYF.

A few counts support this clone. J is TRBJ1-4 and V is TRBV6-6, with D hard to call. The CDR3 length is 13 residues. Looked up from germline, CDR1 is MNHNY and CDR2 is SVGAGI (reference sequence). The ends were cut back, 6 bases at V and 4 bases at J, with 9 bases in the middle. The CDR3 reads CASSLDYNEKLFF. The CDR3 DNA reads as TGTGCCAGCAGCCTCGATTATAATGAAAAACTGTTTTTT.

The chain combines TRBV9 with TRBJ2-3; 10 nucleotides agree with TRBD1. The CDR3 runs to 15 residues. V lost 3 bases and J lost 1; bases outside the gene matches: 2. Germline V gene data show CDR1 as SGDLS and CDR2 as YYNGEE. In DNA, the CDR3 is TGTGCCAGCAGCGGAGGACAGGGGGGCACAGATACGCAGTATTTT. It translates to CASSGGQGGTDTQYF. The variable domain in full, completed from reference TRBV9 and TRBJ2-3, reads DSGVTQTPKHLITATGQRVTLRCSPRSGDLSVYWYQQSLDQGLQFLIQYYNGEERAKGNILERFSAQQFPDLHSELNLSSLELGDSALYFCASSGGQGGTDTQYFGPGTRLTVL.

The chain joins TRBV6-1 to TRBJ1-2, with D unclear. The CDR3 runs to 14 residues. V lost 4 bases and J 3 bases, leaving 12 bases between the germline ends. Germline V gives CDR1 MNHNS, CDR2 SASEGT. The CDR3 region has the DNA TGTGCCAGCAGTGGACGGAACCTACACTATGGCTACACCTTC. This gives the protein CASSGRNLHYGYTF.

The V call is TRBV12-5, the J call TRBJ2-7; 10 bases map to TRBD2. The V and J ends lost 5 bases and 8 bases, in that order; junction bases with no gene match: 9. Germline CDR1 and CDR2: LGHNT and FRNRAP. This CDR3 region has 14 residues. The CDR3 loop reads CASGPSGGPLKQYF. The DNA of the CDR3 is TGTGCTAGTGGTCCTAGCGGGGGACCCCTGAAGCAGTACTTC.

The chain recombines TRBV28 with TRBJ1-1; 9 nucleotides line up with TRBD1. This CDR3 has 15 residues. Trimming took 3 bases from V and 4 from J; bases not matched to a gene: 6. CDR1 is MDHEN, CDR2 SYDVKM, per germline. CDR3 sequence (DNA): TGTGCCAGCAGTTTGTGGGACAGGGTAAGCACTGAAGCTTTCTTT. Translated, it gives CASSLWDRVSTEAFF.

This chain connects TRBV18 to TRBJ1-6; D remains ambiguous. The CDR3 contains 14 residues. Germline-derived CDR1 and CDR2 are KGHSH and LQKENI. The ends were cut back, 3 bases at V and 15 bases at J, with 18 bases in the middle. CDR3 residues: CASSPEQQVRDLHF. The CDR3 DNA sequence: TGTGCCAGCTCACCGGAACAGCAGGTCAGAGACCTCCACTTT.

As DNA, the CDR3 is TGTGCCAGCAGTGGATGGGATAATTCACCCCTCCACTTT. Its translation: CASSGWDNSPLHF. The J gene is TRBJ1-6, the V gene TRBV25-1; D not certain. The germline CDR1 and CDR2 sequences are MGHDK and SYGVNS. The length of the CDR3 is 13 residues. V was pared by 4 bases and J by 5 bases, with 6 bases between.

This chain joins TRBV30 and TRBJ2-3; D perhaps matches TRBD1 (5 bases). The germline V gene has CDR1 GTSNPN and CDR2 SVGIG (reference sequence). The CDR3 totals 12 residues. Trimming pared 2 bases from V and 5 bases from J, leaving 8 bases between. CDR3 nucleotide sequence: TGTGCCTGGAGTTCCCAGGGAGATACGCAGTATTTT. It is translated as CAWSSQGDTQYF.

This sequence joins TRBV7-9 and TRBJ2-7; TRBD1 matches 7 bases. V lost 0 bases, J lost 2 bases, and 7 bases stayed unmatched. CDR3 size: 16 residues. Germline loops: CDR1 SEHNR, CDR2 FQNEAQ (reference sequence). DNA for the CDR3: TGTGCCAGCAGCTTAGCACCGGGACAGCCAACCTACGAGCAGTACTTC. This encodes CASSLAPGQPTYEQYF.

CDR3 in DNA: TGTGCCAGCAGCCTTCCTGGGGACGCAGAAGAGACCCAGTACTTC. Protein: CASSLPGDAEETQYF. V and J are TRBV5-8 and TRBJ2-5; D may correspond to TRBD1 or TRBD2 (5 bases each). The V gene lost 4 bases and the J gene lost 3 bases, with 16 bases spanning the gap. This CDR3 is 15 amino acids long. Germline CDR1 reads SGHTS; CDR2 reads YDEGEE.

The chain recombines TRBV6-1 with TRBJ1-1, with 7 bases aligning to TRBD1. The CDR3 sequence is 14 residues long. V gave up 5 bases and J gave up 5 bases; unmatched junction bases: 8. The germline gives CDR1 MNHNS, CDR2 SASEGT. DNA of the CDR3: TGTGCCAGCAGTAGGGCAGGGGGGTGGACTGAAGCTTTCTTT. Residues: CASSRAGGWTEAFF.

By sample share, this clone is large. This chain connects TRBV10-2 to TRBJ1-1, with 8 bases matching TRBD1. The CDR3 sequence is 14 residues long. V lost 5 bases to trimming and J lost 4 bases; unmatched junction nucleotides: 6. CDR1 is WSHSY, CDR2 SAAADI, per germline. Written as DNA, the CDR3 is TGCGCCAGCAGTAGACAGGGGAGTGGCACTGAAGCTTTCTTT. Residues: CASSRQGSGTEAFF.